These T cell receptor beta chains were read from a single sample in a study of T cells in Graves' hyperthyroidism and ophthalmopathy. TCRdb reanalysed the multiplex PCR reads using MiXCR and keeps one entry per CDR3 protein. The sample lists 600,000 or so distinct CDR3 sequences, about 43% occurring once. The specimen was peripheral blood or thyroid tissue (not recorded which). The receptors here all came from a woman between 18 and 30 years old with Graves' hyperthyroidism. Both conserved end residues are part of each CDR3. The D gene is left open where the match is weak. Some rows have no size entry. The others give once, few or many, or a class for an expanded clone.

>-|-|TRBJ1-5|TRBV20-1
CSASRGANQPQHF
TGCAGTGCTAGTAGGGGGGCTAATCAGCCCCAGCATTTT
>-|-|TRBJ2-2|TRBV4-2
CASSRRGNGELFF
TGTGCCAGCAGCCGTCGGGGTAACGGGGAGCTGTTTTTT
>-|-|TRBJ2-7|TRBV25-1
CASIYLCSVGTGAYEQYF
-
>once|-|TRBJ1-2|TRBV29-1
CSLSADYGYTF
TGCAGCTTATCGGCAGACTATGGCTACACCTTC
>few|-|TRBJ2-7|TRBV14
CASSQGQGRYEQYF
TGTGCCAGCAGCCAAGGGCAGGGCAGGTACGAGCAGTACTTC
>-|-|TRBJ1-4|TRBV2
CASTQGAVGEKLFF
TGTGCCAGCACCCAAGGGGCGGTCGGTGAAAAACTGTTTTTT
>-|TRBD1|TRBJ1-5|TRBV2
CASSEDRGQPQHF
TGTGCCAGCAGTGAAGACAGGGGGCAGCCCCAGCATTTT
>-|-|TRBJ2-3|TRBV7-8
CASSLPGLTDTQYF
TGTGCCAGCAGCTTACCTGGACTAACAGATACGCAGTATTTT
>few|TRBD1|TRBJ1-5|TRBV19
CASSSDRGGQPQHF
TGTGCCAGTAGTTCCGACAGGGGTGGTCAGCCCCAGCATTTT
>many|TRBD2|TRBJ2-7|TRBV7-3
CASSFGSGSSYEQYF
TGTGCCAGCAGCTTTGGTAGCGGGAGTTCCTACGAGCAGTACTTC
>-|-|TRBJ1-5|TRBV29-1
CSLGGHQPQHF
TGCAGCTTAGGGGGTCATCAACCCCAGCATTTT
>-|TRBD2|TRBJ2-5|TRBV29-1
CSVEGGGGRAETQYF
TGCAGCGTTGAGGGTGGAGGAGGGAGGGCAGAGACCCAGTACTTC
>-|-|TRBJ2-7|TRBV5-8
CASSQDQDGAYEQYF
TGTGCCAGCAGCCAAGATCAGGACGGTGCCTACGAGCAGTACTTC
>many|-|TRBJ1-2|TRBV20-1
CSARPYGYTF
TGCAGTGCTAGACCCTATGGCTACACCTTC
>-|-|TRBJ2-5|TRBV7-2
CASIRRETQYF
TGTGCCAGCATCAGAAGGGAGACCCAGTACTTC
>many|TRBD2|TRBJ2-7|TRBV7-8
CASSLMGAGEQYF
TGTGCCAGCAGCTTAATGGGAGCGGGAGAGCAGTACTTC
>few|-|TRBJ1-6|TRBV2
CASSDRGFNSPLHF
TGTGCCAGCAGTGACAGGGGCTTTAATTCACCCCTCCACTTT
>many|TRBD1|TRBJ1-2|TRBV24-1
CATSPGQNEYGYTF
TGTGCCACCAGCCCGGGACAGAATGAGTATGGCTACACCTTC
>few|-|TRBJ1-4|TRBV7-3
CASSTGVALSQEKLFF
TGTGCCAGCAGCACAGGTGTCGCACTATCCCAAGAAAAACTGTTTTTT
>once|TRBD1|TRBJ1-5|TRBV7-9
CASSATGGRQPQHF
TGTGCCAGCAGCGCGACAGGGGGACGTCAGCCCCAGCATTTT
>-|TRBD1|TRBJ2-7|TRBV20-1
CSAGQGTGGYEQYF
TGCAGTGCTGGCCAGGGGACAGGGGGGTACGAGCAGTACTTC
>many|-|TRBJ1-1|TRBV2
CASLHPNTEAFF
TGTGCCAGCCTTCATCCGAACACTGAAGCTTTCTTT
>few|-|TRBJ1-5|TRBV20-1
CSARDQNLNQPQHF
TGCAGTGCTAGAGACCAAAACCTCAATCAGCCCCAGCATTTT
>many|TRBD1|TRBJ1-4|TRBV19
CASSMAGGEEKLFF
TGTGCCAGTAGTATGGCAGGGGGCGAGGAAAAACTGTTTTTT
>many|TRBD1|TRBJ1-1|TRBV29-1
CSVETGENTEAFF
TGCAGCGTGGAGACAGGGGAGAACACTGAAGCTTTCTTT
>few|TRBD2|TRBJ2-7|TRBV10-2
CASSQGLAEMNYEQYF
TGCGCCAGCAGCCAGGGACTAGCGGAGATGAACTACGAGCAGTACTTC
>-|-|TRBJ2-7|TRBV19
CASTPGRTVPYEQYF
TGTGCCAGTACCCCGGGACGGACCGTTCCCTACGAGCAGTACTTC
>many|-|TRBJ2-7|TRBV7-9
CASSLAPGVEQYF
TGTGCCAGCAGCTTAGCGCCGGGAGTCGAGCAGTACTTC
>once|-|TRBJ1-2|TRBV2
CASSTRTANYGYTF
TGTGCCAGCAGTACTCGGACCGCGAACTATGGCTACACCTTC
>many|TRBD1|TRBJ1-4|TRBV24-1
CATSDSGQGSEKLFF
TGTGCCACCAGTGATTCCGGACAGGGAAGTGAAAAACTGTTTTTT
>-|TRBD1|TRBJ2-7|TRBV2
CASLGWDREGYEQYF
TGTGCCAGCTTAGGCTGGGACAGGGAAGGCTACGAGCAGTACTTC
>-|TRBD1|TRBJ2-7|TRBV2
CAWSARDRPNYEQYF
TGTGCCTGGAGTGCGAGGGACAGGCCAAACTACGAGCAGTACTTC
>few|-|TRBJ1-2|TRBV20-1
CSAREGEGGYTF
TGCAGTGCTAGAGAAGGGGAGGGTGGCTACACCTTC
>-|TRBD1|TRBJ1-5|TRBV20-1
CSAHRGRGTGPQHF
TGCAGTGCTCACAGGGGCCGAGGGACGGGGCCCCAGCATTTT
>many|-|TRBJ1-1|TRBV7-8
CASSLGGAETEAFF
TGTGCCAGCAGCTTAGGGGGCGCAGAGACTGAAGCTTTCTTT
>-|-|TRBJ1-1|TRBV15
CATSRDYAEVNTEAFF
TGTGCCACCAGCAGAGATTACGCGGAAGTGAACACTGAAGCTTTCTTT
>few|-|TRBJ2-7|TRBV10-3
CASSALEGTYEQYF
TGTGCCAGCAGTGCCCTTGAGGGGACCTACGAGCAGTACTTC
>-|-|TRBJ1-3|TRBV7-9
CASSLDAVNTIYF
TGTGCCAGCAGCTTAGATGCGGTCAACACCATATATTTT
>many|-|TRBJ1-2|TRBV29-1
CSVAGASGYTF
TGCAGCGTTGCGGGGGCGAGTGGCTACACCTTC
>-|-|TRBJ2-2|TRBV24-1
CATSDPGASNGELFF
TGTGCCACCAGTGACCCGGGAGCGAGTAACGGGGAGCTGTTTTTT
>-|-|TRBJ1-5|TRBV25-1
CASSVDPEGNQPQHF
TGTGCCAGCAGCGTAGACCCCGAAGGCAATCAGCCCCAGCATTTT
>many|-|TRBJ2-7|TRBV2
CASSRPVSYEQYF
TGTGCCAGCAGTCGACCTGTCTCCTACGAGCAGTACTTC
>-|-|TRBJ1-2|TRBV7-9
CASSLVEGSDGYTF
TGTGCCAGCAGCTTAGTTGAGGGGTCTGACGGCTACACCTTC
>-|-|TRBJ2-7|TRBV13
CASSLRLFSYEQYF
TGTGCCAGCAGTCTACGACTCTTCTCCTACGAGCAGTACTTC
>few|TRBD2|TRBJ2-2|TRBV19
CASSTRGLAVVAGELFF
TGTGCCAGTAGTACAAGGGGACTAGCGGTGGTGGCCGGGGAGCTGTTTTTT
>-|-|TRBJ1-4|TRBV20-1
CSARDPPPNEKLFF
TGCAGTGCTAGAGATCCCCCGCCCAATGAAAAACTGTTTTTT
>many|TRBD2|TRBJ2-7|TRBV29-1
CSVEDPASGRYEQYF
TGCAGCGTTGAAGATCCGGCTAGCGGGAGATACGAGCAGTACTTC
>few|TRBD2|TRBJ2-7|TRBV25-1
CASSATSVTEQYF
TGTGCCAGCAGTGCGACTAGCGTTACCGAGCAGTACTTC
>-|-|TRBJ1-2|TRBV10-1
CASSPDRNYGYTF
TGTGCCAGCTCGCCCGACAGGAACTATGGCTACACCTTC
>many|-|TRBJ1-6|TRBV10-1
CASSDGTEDSPLHF
TGCGCCAGCAGTGACGGGACGGAGGATTCACCCCTCCACTTT
>-|-|TRBJ1-5|TRBV2
CASSFRGQGVRQPQHF
TGTGCCAGCAGTTTCCGGGGGCAGGGAGTTAGACAGCCCCAGCATTTT
>-|-|TRBJ1-1|TRBV19
CASSLTSGRWTEAFF
TGTGCCAGCAGTTTAACGTCAGGGAGGTGGACTGAAGCTTTCTTT
>-|-|TRBJ1-2|TRBV10-3
CAISESAGYYGYTF
TGTGCCATCAGTGAGTCAGCAGGCTACTATGGCTACACCTTC
>-|-|TRBJ1-6|TRBV2
CASKRIYNSPLHF
TGTGCCAGCAAGCGGATCTATAATTCACCCCTCCACTTT
>-|-|TRBJ1-5|TRBV6-5
CAISYRESQPQHF
TGTGCCATCAGTTACAGGGAAAGTCAGCCCCAGCATTTT
>-|-|TRBJ2-5|TRBV12-3/TRBV12-4
CASSESKLFAETQYF
TGTGCCAGCAGCGAATCGAAACTTTTTGCAGAGACCCAGTACTTC
>-|-|TRBJ2-5|TRBV12-3/TRBV12-4
CASSLLFGTQETQYF
TGTGCCAGCAGTTTGCTGTTCGGGACCCAAGAGACCCAGTACTTC